This record looks at one T cell receptor (beta chain) sequence and its context. Its antigen target is currently unknown. Per-base quality was not reported, and no clone a single base away is much larger than it. The data stem from a study of CD8 T cells in Susac syndrome (dated by TCRdb to about 2019). Some background on the complete study: The study used repertoire sequencing to test whether antigen drove CD8+ T cell activation and differentiation in Susac syndrome.

RNA was extracted with the RNeasy kit and roughly 0.45 to 1 ug was reverse transcribed using random hexamers. The immunoSEQ multiplex PCR assay, covering 54 Vbeta and 13 Jbeta segments, was used to amplify TCR beta CDR3 regions. PCR amplification bias was corrected by using a synthetic template baseline for primer optimization and computational correction. In the paper's pipeline: Reads were annotated to V, D and J genes according to IMGT and were analyzed with immunoSEQ Analyzer, with only productive sequences retained. Clonality was calculated as one minus the Shannon entropy normalized by log2 of the number of productive unique sequences. For each patient and control, public and private clones were evaluated within the 100 most prevalent clones. Clones were defined as Susac-specific if absent from the healthy and MS cohorts, from 1052 published viral clones and from other ImmuneACCESS disease sequences. Clones were called with MiXCR by TCRdb after fastp trimmed the public reads at Q25, and only in-frame beta chains were retained. Every distinct CDR3 protein forms one entry, paired with its most common genes and DNA. The V and J calls follow TCRdb's processing rather than the paper's. This sample lists around 180,000 distinct CDR3 sequences; around 95% were detected once. About 0.093% of the sample is held by the ten biggest clonotypes.

Summary of the overall study and its limitations: The number of individuals in the TCR sequencing and HLA analysis was acknowledged as relatively small.

Peripheral blood CD8+ and CD4+ T cells from healthy donors, Susac syndrome patients and multiple sclerosis patients were profiled by high-throughput TCR beta sequencing. The multiple sclerosis controls were treatment-naive patients whose relapsing-remitting disease, either stable or active, fulfilled the revised McDonald criteria. Bulk CD8+ and CD4+ T cells were purified magnetically by negative isolation, whereas CD8+ TEMRA cells were enriched by FACS. Blood was drawn into EDTA tubes, processed within 24 hours, and PBMCs were isolated by density gradient centrifugation. PBMCs intended for TCR sequencing were frozen in liquid nitrogen and were later thawed in a 37 degrees C water bath. The sorted or isolated CD4+, CD8+ and CD8+ TEMRA cells had a purity of 90% or higher. The TCR originated in a human donor with multiple sclerosis. The source material was CD4+ T cells from PBMCs.

At the DNA level, the sequence is TGTGCCAGCAGCGTTCAGGGGTTGGAACCCCTCCACTTT. Translated, it gives CASSVQGLEPLHF. In this chain, TRBV25-1 is recombined with TRBJ1-6; the D region possibly corresponds to TRBD1 (6 bases align). V gives up 6 bases and J gives up 12 bases, and the segment between their germline ends measures 15 bases. Via the germline V gene, CDR1 is MGHDK and CDR2 SYGVNS. The CDR3 numbers 13 residues from cysteine through phenylalanine. Only the CDR3 DNA stays, 39 bases, in frame from base 1.